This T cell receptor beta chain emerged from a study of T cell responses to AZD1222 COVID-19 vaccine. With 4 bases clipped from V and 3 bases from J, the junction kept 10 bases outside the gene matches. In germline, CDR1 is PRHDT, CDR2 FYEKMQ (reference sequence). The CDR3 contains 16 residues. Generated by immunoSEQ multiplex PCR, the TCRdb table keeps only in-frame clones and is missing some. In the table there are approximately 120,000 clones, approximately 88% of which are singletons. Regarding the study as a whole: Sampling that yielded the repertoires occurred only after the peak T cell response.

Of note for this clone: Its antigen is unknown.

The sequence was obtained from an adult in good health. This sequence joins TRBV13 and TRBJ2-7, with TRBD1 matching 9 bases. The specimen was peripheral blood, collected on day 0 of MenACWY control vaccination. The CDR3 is CASSSTIGGQGYEQYF. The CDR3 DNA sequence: TGTGCCAGCAGCTCAACTATAGGGGGACAGGGCTACGAGCAGTACTTC. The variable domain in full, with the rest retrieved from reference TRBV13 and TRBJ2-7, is AAGVIQSPRHLIKEKRETATLKCYPIPRHDTVYWYQQGPGQDPQFLISFYEKMQSDKGSIPDRFSAQQFSDYHSELNMSSLELGDSALYFCASSSTIGGQGYEQYFGPGTRLTVT.